This T cell receptor (beta chain) was observed in a study of cytomegalovirus exposure and HLA in healthy donors. On this clone itself: Its antigen is currently unknown.

Overall study findings and caveats: Among TCR beta chains, those listed as cytomegalovirus-associated numbered about 160. An apparent linkage of common viral pathogens to several of the most significant clusters emerged in a later analysis. Indistinguishable V segments such as TRBV6-2 and TRBV6-3 were excluded. A highly shared variant cluster was judged a likely technical artifact.

Use of 60 Vbeta and 13 Jbeta primers characterized the PCR. Profiled with immunoSEQ multiplex PCR; TCRdb holds only in-frame clones, not every one. The table shows about 170,000 clones, with roughly four fifths occurring only once. The CDR3 consists of 14 residues. Germline V CDR1 and CDR2: MNHNS, SASEGT. With 4 bases removed from V and 3 bases from J, the gap between germline ends came to 13 bases. This sequence was found in a woman between 18 and 30 years old in good health and CMV-seronegative. Material for sequencing was PBMCs. The chain employs TRBV6-1 and TRBJ2-7, with D hard to call. The CDR3 spells CASSVPGTYYEQYF. The CDR3 DNA follows: TGTGCCAGCAGTGTCCCCGGTACGTACTACGAGCAGTACTTC.